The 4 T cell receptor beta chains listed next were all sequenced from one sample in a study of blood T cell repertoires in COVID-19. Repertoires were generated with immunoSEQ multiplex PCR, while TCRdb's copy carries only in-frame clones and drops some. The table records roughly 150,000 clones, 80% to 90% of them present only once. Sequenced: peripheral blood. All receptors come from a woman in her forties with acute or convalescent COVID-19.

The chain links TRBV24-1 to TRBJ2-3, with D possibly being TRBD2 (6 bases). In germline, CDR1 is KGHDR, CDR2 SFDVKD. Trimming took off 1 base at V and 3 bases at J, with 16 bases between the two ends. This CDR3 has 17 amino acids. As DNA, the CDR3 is TGTGCCACCAGTGATTTTTATGTAACGGGAGTGACAGATACGCAGTATTTT. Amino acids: CATSDFYVTGVTDTQYF.

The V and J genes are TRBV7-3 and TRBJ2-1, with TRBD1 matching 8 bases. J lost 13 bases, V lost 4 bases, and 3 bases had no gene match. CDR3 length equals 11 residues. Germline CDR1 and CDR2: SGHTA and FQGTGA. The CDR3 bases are TGTGCCAGCAGCTCGGACAGGGCTCAGTTCTTC. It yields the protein CASSSDRAQFF.

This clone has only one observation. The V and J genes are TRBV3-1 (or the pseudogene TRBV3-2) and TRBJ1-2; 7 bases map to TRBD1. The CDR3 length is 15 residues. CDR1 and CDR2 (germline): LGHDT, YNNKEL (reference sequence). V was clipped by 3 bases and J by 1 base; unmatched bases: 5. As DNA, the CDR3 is TGTGCCAGCAGCCATTCCGGGACAGTTAACTATGGCTACACCTTC. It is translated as CASSHSGTVNYGYTF.

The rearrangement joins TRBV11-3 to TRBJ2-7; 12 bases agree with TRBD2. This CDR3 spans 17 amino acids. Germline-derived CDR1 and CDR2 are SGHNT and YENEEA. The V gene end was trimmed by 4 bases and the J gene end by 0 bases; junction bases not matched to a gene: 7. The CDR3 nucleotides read TGTGCCAGCAGCTCACTAGCGGGAGGTCGGGGCTCCTACGAGCAGTACTTC. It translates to CASSSLAGGRGSYEQYF.